This T cell receptor (beta chain) was recorded in a study of blood T cells in healthy people across ages. Donation came from healthy Caucasian individuals in Russia who were aged 6 to 90. Regarding this clonotype: Its antigen is undetermined.

Next came a second PCR, run for about 6 to 12 cycles, which used a sample-barcoded 5' primer along with a J-beta primer mix. TCRdb itself ran the 5' RACE reads through MiXCR, one entry per CDR3 protein. The sample has about 680,000 distinct CDR3 sequences, around half seen once; the top ten hold around 32%. Study results and limitations: Leaving the PBMCs unsorted stopped any conclusive comparison of naive versus antigen-experienced cells.

The sequence came from a woman in her fifties or sixties in good health. The sequencing input was blood.

The CDR3 protein is CASSEASGRAGNTQYF. CDR3 DNA sequence: TGTGCCAGCAGTGAGGCTAGCGGGAGGGCCGGGAATACGCAGTATTTT. This chain uses TRBV12-3 or TRBV12-4 with TRBJ2-3; 12 bases match TRBD2. Trimming took 5 bases from V and 7 from J; bases not matched to a gene: 10. CDR3 size: 16 residues.